This is a list of T cell receptor beta chains from one sample in a study of CD8+CD57+ T cells in acquired aplastic anemia. Via MiXCR, TCRdb re-called the reads, giving one row per CDR3 protein. The sample has approximately 160,000 distinct CDR3 sequences, about half seen once. The sequencing input was sorted CD4+, CD8+, or CD8+CD57+ T cells (not recorded which) from PBMCs. These receptors came from a human donor with aplastic anemia. The CDR3 runs from the conserved cysteine through the conserved F or W. The D gene is left open where the match is weak. Not all rows give a size; the values are once, few, many and, for expanded clones, a class.

v_gene	abundance	d_gene	j_gene	CDR3aa	CDR3nt
TRBV7-2	-	-	TRBJ2-3	CASSFFTDTQYF	TGTGCCAGCAGCTTTTTTACAGATACGCAGTATTTT
TRBV10-3	-	-	TRBJ1-5	CAISETSNQPQHF	TGTGCCATCAGTGAGACCAGTAATCAGCCCCAGCATTTT
TRBV3-1	-	-	TRBJ2-1	CAGSQPHGRGGFQEQFF	TGTGCCGGCAGCCAACCTCATGGAAGGGGGGGCTTTCAGGAGCAGTTCTTC
TRBV6-1	many	-	TRBJ1-6	CASNTGQGQSPLHF	TGTGCCAGCAACACGGGACAAGGACAATCACCCCTCCACTTT
TRBV24-1	-	TRBD2	TRBJ2-1	CATSDSAGGPLQFF	TGTGCCACCAGTGATTCAGCGGGAGGGCCTTTGCAGTTCTTC
TRBV4-1	many	-	TRBJ2-7	CASSQEGGYEQYF	TGCGCCAGCAGCCAAGAGGGAGGATACGAGCAGTACTTC
TRBV2	few	-	TRBJ1-2	CASGPGYTF	TGTGCCAGTGGGCCCGGCTACACCTTC
TRBV29-1	-	TRBD2	TRBJ2-7	CSVEVGRGDNYEQYF	TGCAGCGTTGAGGTTGGGCGGGGGGACAACTACGAGCAGTACTTC
TRBV2	-	TRBD2	TRBJ2-5	CASSVPGGVGETQYF	TGTGCCAGCAGTGTTCCGGGGGGTGTGGGTGAGACCCAGTACTTC
TRBV29-1	-	-	TRBJ1-1	CSVGQRNTEAFF	TGCAGCGTTGGTCAGAGGAACACTGAGGCTTTCTTT
TRBV3-1	-	-	TRBJ1-2	CASSHLTGEGGYTF	TGTGCCAGCAGCCATTTAACGGGGGAAGGAGGCTACACCTTC
TRBV12-3/TRBV12-4	-	TRBD1	TRBJ2-4	CASREQGKDIQYF	TGTGCCAGCAGGGAACAGGGGAAGGACATTCAGTACTTC
TRBV19	many	-	TRBJ1-2	CASSASGGPGYGYTF	TGTGCCAGTAGCGCCTCCGGGGGGCCGGGCTATGGCTACACCTTC
TRBV10-2	few	TRBD1	TRBJ1-4	CASAEDRGVVKLFF	TGCGCCAGCGCCGAGGACAGGGGGGTCGTAAAACTGTTTTTT
TRBV19	many	-	TRBJ1-1	CASSITVMNTEAFF	TGTGCCAGTAGTATAACAGTTATGAACACTGAAGCTTTCTTT
TRBV19	-	-	TRBJ2-1	CASSRSRGDYNEQFF	TGTGCCAGTAGTCGATCTCGGGGAGATTACAATGAGCAGTTCTTC
TRBV2	many	-	TRBJ2-3	CASRTTWTVSSTGTQYF	TGTGCCAGCAGGACTACCTGGACGGTCTCTAGCACAGGTACGCAGTATTTT
TRBV2	medium-sized	TRBD1	TRBJ1-1	CASRTGVLMNTEAFF	TGTGCCAGCAGAACAGGGGTCCTAATGAACACTGAAGCTTTCTTT
TRBV12-3/TRBV12-4	many	-	TRBJ1-1	CASSSSVLMGEAFF	TGTGCCAGCAGTTCCTCGGTTTTAATGGGTGAAGCTTTCTTT
TRBV5-1	many	TRBD2	TRBJ2-3	CASGTSGGTDTQYF	TGCGCCAGTGGGACTAGCGGAGGCACAGATACGCAGTATTTT
TRBV19	-	-	TRBJ1-3	CASSIPRNSGNTIYF	TGTGCCAGTAGTATCCCCCGAAACTCTGGAAACACCATATATTTT
TRBV2	many	-	TRBJ2-7	CASRGNEQYF	TGTGCCAGCAGGGGTAATGAGCAGTACTTC
TRBV15	-	-	TRBJ1-3	CATSSDTGSGNTIYF	TGTGCCACCAGCAGTGATACAGGGAGTGGAAACACCATATATTTT
TRBV6-1	-	-	TRBJ1-1	CASSPRGQSSTEAFF	TGTGCCAGCAGCCCGCGAGGACAGTCCAGCACTGAAGCTTTCTTT